These T cell receptor beta chains were read from a single sample in a study of T-cell memory formation after mild COVID-19. Using its own MiXCR run on the 5' RACE reads, TCRdb lists one record per CDR3 protein. The sample includes about 610,000 distinct CDR3 sequences, around a sixth of them seen just once. Sequenced sample: PBMCs or a T cell subset sorted from them (not recorded which). The receptor source for this set is an adult woman who had mild COVID-19 (a few samples of this study predate the infection). Cell type and time point are not known. The CDR3 runs from the conserved cysteine through the conserved F or W. The D gene is left open where the match is weak. Clone sizes are given selectively: once, few, many, or a class where the clone is expanded.

D gene: -; J gene: TRBJ1-4; V gene: TRBV7-7; clone size: few; CDR3 DNA: TGTGCTAGCAGCTTAGCTTTGGTTGGAGAAAAACTGTTTTTT; CDR3 protein: CASSLALVGEKLFF
D gene: -; J gene: TRBJ2-1; V gene: TRBV3-1; clone size: -; CDR3 DNA: TGTGCCAGCAGCCAAGATCAGGAGCGGGACAAAAGAGGGCGATACAATGAGCAGTTCTTC; CDR3 protein: CASSQDQERDKRGRYNEQFF
D gene: TRBD1; J gene: TRBJ1-1; V gene: TRBV24-1; clone size: few; CDR3 DNA: TGTGCCACCAGTGCCACAGGGGGTAGGGCTGAAGCTTTCTTT; CDR3 protein: CATSATGGRAEAFF
D gene: TRBD2; J gene: TRBJ2-1; V gene: TRBV5-1; clone size: many; CDR3 DNA: TGCGCCAGCAGCTTGTCGACTAGCGGGGGGAATGAGCAGTTCTTC; CDR3 protein: CASSLSTSGGNEQFF
D gene: TRBD2; J gene: TRBJ2-1; V gene: TRBV27; clone size: few; CDR3 DNA: TGTGCCAGCAGTTCCGGGACTAGCGGGATCCATGAGCAGTTCTTC; CDR3 protein: CASSSGTSGIHEQFF
D gene: -; J gene: TRBJ2-5; V gene: TRBV9; clone size: few; CDR3 DNA: TGTGCCTCGACGACGGGGGACCAAGAGACCCAGTACTTC; CDR3 protein: CASTTGDQETQYF
D gene: -; J gene: TRBJ2-7; V gene: TRBV3-1; clone size: -; CDR3 DNA: TGTGCCAGCAGCCAAAATATCGGATCCGGGTACGAGCAGTACTTC; CDR3 protein: CASSQNIGSGYEQYF
D gene: -; J gene: TRBJ2-2; V gene: TRBV5-1; clone size: -; CDR3 DNA: TGCGCCAGCAAACAGGGCGGCACCGGGGAGCTGTTTTTT; CDR3 protein: CASKQGGTGELFF
D gene: TRBD2; J gene: TRBJ2-1; V gene: TRBV6-2/TRBV6-3; clone size: -; CDR3 DNA: TGTGCCAGCAGCAGGACTAGTTTATCCAATGAGCAGTTCTTC; CDR3 protein: CASSRTSLSNEQFF
D gene: TRBD1; J gene: TRBJ2-5; V gene: TRBV12-3/TRBV12-4; clone size: many; CDR3 DNA: TGTGCCAGCACCCCTCCCGGGACAGACCAAGAGACCCAGTACTTC; CDR3 protein: CASTPPGTDQETQYF
D gene: -; J gene: TRBJ2-4; V gene: TRBV7-9; clone size: few; CDR3 DNA: TGTGCCAGCAGCTTAAGGGGCGATGGCAGTCTAGCCAAAAACATTCAGTACTTC; CDR3 protein: CASSLRGDGSLAKNIQYF
D gene: TRBD2; J gene: TRBJ2-7; V gene: TRBV20-1; clone size: -; CDR3 DNA: TGCAGTGCTAGAAGTCGGGAGGGGTCCTACGAGCAGTACTTC; CDR3 protein: CSARSREGSYEQYF